These 24 T cell receptor beta chains were sequenced from one sample in a study of PD-1 blockade in classical Hodgkin lymphoma (dated by TCRdb to 2020 to 2021). According to the study, the label for this sample's time point signals: cycle 2 day 1 (C2D1) of nivolumab. All trial patients had relapsed after autologous stem cell transplantation, with cohorts A, B and C differing in prior brentuximab vedotin exposure. Libraries were constructed by the immunoSEQ multiplex PCR assay. Not all clones reach the TCRdb copy of this immuneACCESS table, which keeps in-frame sequences only. Checked studies attribute under half of the gap to unresolved V genes and leave the rest unexplained. This sample gives some 15,000 clones in total; about four fifths of them show up just once. Roughly 24% of the sample is held by the ten biggest clonotypes. Sequences were derived from peripheral blood mononuclear cells (PBMCs), sampled before the second cycle of nivolumab. These receptors all stem from a human donor with classical Hodgkin lymphoma.

The chain uses TRBV7-9 and TRBJ1-1; 8 positions match TRBD1. The J segment lost 1 base and the V segment lost 5 bases, leaving 9 bases of the junction unmatched. The CDR3 has 16 amino acids. Germline CDR1 reads SEHNR; CDR2 reads FQNEAQ (reference sequence). The CDR3 region is CASSPGWDRRNTEAFF. The DNA of the CDR3 is TGTGCCAGCAGCCCAGGATGGGACAGGCGGAACACTGAAGCTTTCTTT.

V gene TRBV2 combines with J gene TRBJ1-2, with no clear D. V lost 5 bases and J lost 3, with 10 bases in between. The CDR3 is made up of 13 amino acids. Germline CDR1 reads SNHLY; CDR2 reads FYNNEI. This CDR3 reads CASSPSGDYGYTF. The CDR3 DNA sequence: TGTGCCAGCAGTCCATCTGGGGACTATGGCTACACCTTC. The full variable domain, its missing parts supplied by reference TRBV2 and TRBJ1-2, is EPEVTQTPSHQVTQMGQEVILRCVPISNHLYFYWYRQILGQKVEFLVSFYNNEISEKSEIFDDQFSVERPDGSNFTLKIRSTKLEDSAMYFCASSPSGDYGYTFGSGTRLTVV.

In this sample, this clone turned up once. V usage is TRBV7-9 and J usage is TRBJ2-1, with 13 bases fitting TRBD2. Germline lookup yields CDR1 SEHNR and CDR2 FQNEAQ (reference sequence). There are 18 residues in the CDR3. J lost 0 bases, V lost 3 bases, and 5 bases had no gene match. The CDR3 DNA follows: TGTGCCAGCAGCTTCCCGACTAGCGGGGGGCCCTCCTACAATGAGCAGTTCTTC. It is translated as CASSFPTSGGPSYNEQFF. The variable domain in full, with the rest retrieved from reference TRBV7-9 and TRBJ2-1, is DTGVSQNPRHKITKRGQNVTFRCDPISEHNRLYWYRQTLGQGPEFLTYFQNEAQLEKSRLLSDRFSAERPKGSFSTLEIQRTEQGDSAMYLCASSFPTSGGPSYNEQFFGPGTRLTVL.

V and J are TRBV2 and TRBJ1-3, with TRBD1 identical over 8 bases. V lost 4 bases to trimming and J lost 3 bases; unmatched junction nucleotides: 5. Germline CDR1 is SNHLY and CDR2 is FYNNEI. The CDR3 length is 15 residues. DNA of the CDR3: TGTGCCAGCAGTGTGACAGGGGAAAATGGAAACACCATATATTTT. Protein sequence: CASSVTGENGNTIYF.

In this sample, this clone turned up a few times. The gene calls are TRBV7-9 and TRBJ1-6; the D gene is possibly TRBD1 (5 bases). The CDR3 covers 15 residues. The V and J ends lost 4 bases and 7 bases respectively, with 14 bases between them. The germline CDR1 and CDR2 sequences are SEHNR and FQNEAQ (reference sequence). This CDR3 reads CASSSTGGVNSPLHF. The CDR3 region has the DNA TGTGCCAGCAGCTCGACGGGAGGGGTAAATTCACCCCTCCACTTT.

The rearrangement links TRBV4-1 to TRBJ1-4; TRBD1 aligns across 12 bases. The CDR3 consists of 14 residues. Germline CDR1 MGHRA, CDR2 YSYEKL. V was clipped by 3 bases and J by 7 bases; unmatched bases: 0. The CDR3 sequence is CASSQGQGAEKLFF. DNA for the CDR3: TGCGCCAGCAGCCAGGGACAGGGGGCTGAAAAACTGTTTTTT.

This rearrangement joins TRBV7-9 to TRBJ2-1, with 7 bases fitting TRBD2. V lost 5 bases, J lost 7 bases, and 8 bases stayed unmatched. The CDR3 loop spans 14 amino acids. Germline-derived CDR1 and CDR2 are SEHNR and FQNEAQ (reference sequence). CDR3 protein: CASSPRIGRNEQFF. In nucleotides, the CDR3 is TGTGCCAGCAGCCCCAGGATCGGGAGGAATGAGCAGTTCTTC.

The genes are TRBV4-1 and TRBJ1-5; TRBD1 matches at 7 bases. V gave up 3 bases and J gave up 5 bases; unmatched junction bases: 16. Germline V gene lookup returns CDR1 MGHRA and CDR2 YSYEKL. The CDR3 sequence is 18 residues long. The CDR3 sequence is CASSHDPRTGRRYQPQHF. DNA of the CDR3: TGCGCCAGCAGCCACGACCCTAGGACAGGTCGGCGGTATCAGCCCCAGCATTTT.

V usage is TRBV19 and J usage is TRBJ2-5, with 13 bases lining up with TRBD2. With V trimmed by 6 bases and J by 5 bases, 9 bases remained unmatched. The CDR3 is 16 amino acids. Germline loops: CDR1 LNHDA, CDR2 SQIVND (reference sequence). The CDR3 is CASSPPLAGGLETQYF. For the CDR3, the DNA is TGTGCCAGTAGCCCCCCACTAGCGGGGGGGCTGGAGACCCAGTACTTC.

The J gene is TRBJ2-7, the V gene TRBV5-5; TRBD1 or TRBD2 may be the D gene (6 bases each). The V gene's germline CDR1 is SGHKS and CDR2 YYEKEE (reference sequence). The CDR3 has 14 amino acids. Trimming removed 0 bases from V and 6 bases from J, with 13 bases in between. For the CDR3, the DNA is TGTGCCAGCAGCTTGGGTATGGGGGGCGGCGAGCAGTACTTC. It specifies CASSLGMGGGEQYF.

Here the CDR3 DNA reads TGTGCCAGCAGTTTAAATAGGGACACTGAAGCTTTCTTT. Translating gives CASSLNRDTEAFF. This chain links TRBV27 with TRBJ1-1; no clear D. Trimming left V 2 bases short and J 3 bases short, with 7 bases between. This CDR3 contains 13 residues. Per germline, CDR1 MNHEY and CDR2 SMNVEV (reference sequence).

The chain is built from TRBV10-3 and TRBJ1-2; D ambiguous. V lost 2 bases and J lost 2, with 6 bases in between. The CDR3 consists of 13 residues. Germline V gene lookup returns CDR1 ENHRY and CDR2 SYGVKD. CDR3 coding DNA: TGTGCCATCAGTGAGAAAGGGAACTATGGCTACACCTTC. It codes for CAISEKGNYGYTF.

Points on this clone: The same CDR3 also results from other DNA sequences found in this sample. The gene calls are TRBV7-2 and TRBJ2-7, with 9 bases that match TRBD1. The germline CDR1 and CDR2 sequences are SGHTA and FQGNSA. This CDR3 region has 14 residues. Losses at the gene ends were 6 bases for V and 1 base for J; bases not matched to a gene: 4. The CDR3 DNA follows: TGTGCCAGCAGTTCAGACAGGGGGTCCTACGAGCAGTACTTC. This sequence encodes CASSSDRGSYEQYF.

The gene calls are TRBV6-5 and TRBJ1-2, with D possibly matching TRBD1 (5 bases). V lost 0 bases, J lost 2 bases, and 10 bases lay in between. The CDR3 covers 15 residues. Germline V gene sequence: CDR1 MNHEY, CDR2 SVGAGI. CDR3 residues: CASSYSSQGNYGYTF. The CDR3 DNA follows: TGTGCCAGCAGTTACTCATCCCAGGGCAACTATGGCTACACCTTC.

J is TRBJ1-1 and V is TRBV28; D is undetermined. CDR1 and CDR2 (germline): MDHEN, SYDVKM. The CDR3 sequence is 12 residues long. V was cut by 6 bases and J by 5 bases, with 10 bases left in between. The CDR3 coding sequence is TGTGCCAGCAGGCGGGTCGGGACTGAAGCTTTCTTT. Its translation is CASRRVGTEAFF.

This clone was counted only a few times. The CDR3 loop reads CASRAATHNSPLHF. CDR3 nucleotide sequence: TGTGCCAGCAGAGCGGCCACCCATAATTCACCCCTCCACTTT. V and J are TRBV6-5 and TRBJ1-6; D is ambiguous. CDR1 and CDR2 from the germline V gene are MNHEY and SVGAGI. The V end lost 6 bases, the J end lost 5 bases, and 11 bases lay between the germline ends. This CDR3 contains 14 residues.

This chain links TRBV7-3 with TRBJ2-5, with D unresolved. The CDR3 has 17 residues. Per germline, CDR1 SGHTA and CDR2 FQGTGA. Deletions cut 6 bases from V and 5 bases from J, with 25 bases between. The CDR3 reads CASSDVQWIIVDETQYF. DNA for the CDR3: TGTGCCAGCAGTGATGTACAGTGGATCATCGTCGACGAGACCCAGTACTTC.

The table lists this clone with a count of one. The rearrangement joins TRBV7-2 to TRBJ2-1, with 7 bases fitting TRBD2. Germline CDR1 is SGHTA and CDR2 is FQGNSA. This CDR3 contains 15 residues. The J segment lost 3 bases and the V segment lost 3 bases, leaving 5 bases of the junction unmatched. The CDR3 sequence is CASSFWGGSYNEQFF. The CDR3 DNA follows: TGTGCCAGCAGCTTCTGGGGGGGTAGCTACAATGAGCAGTTCTTC. Based on the CDR3 plus reference TRBV7-2 and TRBJ2-1, the full variable domain is GAGVSQSPSNKVTEKGKDVELRCDPISGHTALYWYRQSLGQGLEFLIYFQGNSAPDKSGLPSDRFSAERTGGSVSTLTIQRTQQEDSAVYLCASSFWGGSYNEQFFGPGTRLTVL.

This rearrangement joins TRBV2 to TRBJ1-2; D ambiguous. Germline-derived CDR1 and CDR2 are SNHLY and FYNNEI. The CDR3 runs to 14 residues. Trimming took 4 bases from V and 6 from J, leaving 15 bases between them. CDR3 coding DNA: TGTGCCAGCAGTGGAAACTTGGAGACGGATGGCTACACCTTC. Its protein product is CASSGNLETDGYTF.

The CDR3 bases are TGCGCCAGCAGCTTGGGGGCTTTGACAGGGGGAACCTTC. It specifies CASSLGALTGGTF. V gene TRBV5-1 combines with J gene TRBJ1-2; 9 positions agree with TRBD1. Germline CDR1 and CDR2: SGHRS and YFSETQ. This CDR3 has 13 amino acids. V lost 0 bases, J lost 14 bases, and 8 bases stayed unmatched.

In nucleotides, the CDR3 is TGCAGCGTTGAGAGCGCAGAAAACACTGAAGCTTTCTTT. Residues: CSVESAENTEAFF. This chain uses TRBV29-1 with TRBJ1-1; D remains ambiguous. V was cut by 3 bases and J by 2 bases, with 10 bases left in between. Germline V gene sequence: CDR1 SQVTM, CDR2 ANQGSEA. The CDR3 has 13 amino acids.

The rearrangement uses TRBV7-2 and TRBJ1-5, with 8 bases lining up with TRBD1. Trimming removed 5 bases from V and 0 bases from J; junction bases left unmatched: 3. The length of the CDR3 is 15 residues. Per the germline V gene, CDR1 is SGHTA and CDR2 is FQGNSA. The CDR3 DNA is TGTGCCAGCAGCCCGACAGGGGCTAGCAATCAGCCCCAGCATTTT. Its protein is CASSPTGASNQPQHF.

The chain is built from TRBV27 and TRBJ1-3; TRBD1 aligns across 10 bases. The CDR3 has 17 amino acids. Germline V lookup: CDR1 MNHEY, CDR2 SMNVEV (reference sequence). V was clipped by 4 bases and J by 3 bases; unmatched bases: 9. In DNA form, the CDR3 reads TGTGCCAGCAGTTCCCACCGACAGGGGGCGAGTGGAAACACCATATATTTT. It yields the protein CASSSHRQGASGNTIYF.

The V call is TRBV7-2, the J call TRBJ1-1, with 9 nucleotides matching TRBD1. V lost 3 bases, J lost 3 bases, and 2 bases stayed unmatched. This CDR3 comprises 14 residues. Per the germline V gene, CDR1 is SGHTA and CDR2 is FQGNSA. CDR3 coding DNA: TGTGCCAGCAGCTTCCGGGACAGGGACACTGAAGCTTTCTTT. It encodes CASSFRDRDTEAFF.